The 17 T cell receptor beta chains below were found in one sample sequenced in a study of HIV-infected patients and healthy controls. TCRdb processed the 5' RACE reads anew with MiXCR; each CDR3 protein has one entry. The sample has 50,000 to 80,000 distinct CDR3 sequences; 15% to 20% are singletons. The sequencing sample was made of CD4+ T cells from blood. Source of these receptors: a human donor in good health.

This clonotype turned up a few times. The V and J genes are TRBV2 and TRBJ1-1; 7 bases are a match to TRBD1. The CDR3 length is 15 residues. The trim removed 7 bases at V and 1 base at J, leaving 9 bases unmatched. Germline CDR1 is SNHLY and CDR2 is FYNNEI. The CDR3 is CASKPWDRGNTEAFF. The CDR3 bases are TGTGCCAGCAAACCCTGGGACAGAGGGAACACTGAAGCTTTCTTT.

Only a few counts were recorded for this clonotype. DNA of the CDR3: TGTGCCTGCAGACAGGGGCCCGGGGAGCTGTTTTTT. It translates to CACRQGPGELFF. The genes are TRBV30 and TRBJ2-2, with 8 bases lining up with TRBD1. V lost 6 bases, J lost 6 bases, and 3 bases stayed unmatched. This CDR3 has 12 residues. Germline values: CDR1 GTSNPN, CDR2 SVGIG (reference sequence).

The V gene is TRBV24-1, the J gene TRBJ2-7, with 8 bases matching TRBD1. Per the germline V gene, CDR1 is KGHDR and CDR2 is SFDVKD. This CDR3 has 15 amino acids. V lost 5 bases and J lost 6; bases outside the gene matches: 11. The CDR3 here is CATSGTGTGDLEQYF. The CDR3 DNA is TGTGCCACCAGTGGGACCGGGACAGGTGATCTCGAGCAGTACTTC.

This rearrangement joins TRBV6-6 to TRBJ2-5; 7 nucleotides match TRBD1. Trimming removed 6 bases from V and 5 bases from J; junction bases left unmatched: 12. The CDR3 extends over 15 amino acids. Germline assignment: CDR1 MNHNY and CDR2 SVGAGI (reference sequence). The DNA of the CDR3 is TGTGCCAGCAGCCAGCGACAGGGTTTGGGGGAGACCCAGTACTTC. It codes for CASSQRQGLGETQYF.

This clonotype came up many times. This chain connects TRBV9 to TRBJ1-1; D not certain. The V gene's germline CDR1 is SGDLS and CDR2 YYNGEE. Trimming pared 2 bases from V and 8 bases from J, leaving 13 bases between. This CDR3 spans 13 amino acids. The CDR3 DNA sequence: TGTGCCAGCAGCGTTCTTGAGTTAGGAGAAGCTTTCTTT. Translated: CASSVLELGEAFF.

This clonotype has at least ten counts. The chain couples TRBV29-1 to TRBJ1-1; D might be TRBD1 (5 bases). Trimming cost V 3 bases and J 6 bases, with 20 bases left between them. Germline loops: CDR1 SQVTM, CDR2 ANQGSEA. This CDR3 spans 15 amino acids. DNA of the CDR3: TGCAGCGTTGAGAGTCCCCAGGGCGGCAGGGCTGAAGCTTTCTTT. Its protein product is CSVESPQGGRAEAFF.

This clonotype was found a few times. The chain combines TRBV20-1 with TRBJ2-1; 10 bases are shared with TRBD2. Germline CDR1 is DFQATT and CDR2 is SNEGSKA (reference sequence). The CDR3 length is 13 residues. Trimming removed 6 bases from V and 9 bases from J; junction bases left unmatched: 8. The CDR3 sequence: CSAKAGGKSEQFF. The CDR3 region has the DNA TGCAGTGCCAAAGCGGGAGGGAAGAGTGAGCAGTTCTTC.

This clonotype was observed at least ten times. The chain is built from TRBV7-8 and TRBJ1-5; maybe TRBD1 (6 bases). This CDR3 is built from 16 residues. Trimming removed 3 bases at V and 0 bases at J, with 12 bases between. Germline V gene data show CDR1 as SGHVS and CDR2 as FQNEAQ. This chain's CDR3 is CASSLGTGNSNQPQHF. The CDR3 DNA follows: TGTGCCAGCAGCTTGGGCACAGGGAATAGCAATCAGCCCCAGCATTTT.

This clonotype was seen a handful of times. The genes are TRBV14 and TRBJ1-1, with 7 positions matching TRBD1. J lost 0 bases, V lost 2 bases, and 6 bases had no gene match. The CDR3 is 16 residues long. Germline lookup yields CDR1 SGHDN and CDR2 FVKESK. CDR3 in DNA: TGTGCCAGCAGCCAACGAGGGACAGCCATGAACACTGAAGCTTTCTTT. This gives the protein CASSQRGTAMNTEAFF.

The CDR3: CASSLIPGQPQHF. CDR3 in DNA: TGTGCCAGCAGCTTAATACCGGGCCAGCCCCAGCATTTT. V is TRBV7-3 and J is TRBJ1-5; D is undetermined. The CDR3 runs 13 residues. In germline, CDR1 is SGHTA, CDR2 FQGTGA. V was trimmed by 1 base and J by 7 bases, leaving 8 bases between them.

About this clonotype itself: A read error is possible here, since a much larger clone lies one base away. V usage is TRBV20-1 and J usage is TRBJ1-5; maybe TRBD1 (6 bases). The V end lost 6 bases, the J end lost 7 bases, and 16 bases lay between the germline ends. The CDR3 length is 13 residues. Germline lookup yields CDR1 DFQATT and CDR2 SNEGSKA (reference sequence). DNA for the CDR3: TGCAGTGCCACCCGGACAGCCGGACAGCCCCAGCATTTT. Residues: CSATRTAGQPQHF.

This clonotype was counted between two and nine times. The gene calls are TRBV6-5 and TRBJ1-6; no clear D gene. CDR1 is MNHEY, CDR2 SVGAGI, per germline. This CDR3 spans 16 amino acids. V dropped 0 bases and J dropped 0 bases, with 6 bases sitting between them. CDR3 DNA: TGTGCCAGCAGTTACTCGAGAGGCTCCTATAATTCACCCCTCCACTTT. Amino acids: CASSYSRGSYNSPLHF.

This clonotype was detected ten times or more. The chain joins TRBV29-1 to TRBJ2-1, with a tentative D call TRBD1 (6 bases). Trimming removed 6 bases at V and 0 bases at J, with 15 bases between. CDR1 SQVTM and CDR2 ANQGSEA come from the germline V gene. The CDR3 has 15 residues. The CDR3 sequence: CSVRTTGSSYNEQFF. The CDR3 bases are TGCAGCGTAAGAACCACAGGGAGCTCCTACAATGAGCAGTTCTTC.

Many counts were recorded for this clonotype. V and J are TRBV7-9 and TRBJ1-2, with D perhaps matching TRBD1 (6 bases). V was trimmed by 3 bases and J by 2 bases, leaving 10 bases between them. In germline, CDR1 is SEHNR, CDR2 FQNEAQ (reference sequence). There are 14 residues in the CDR3. CDR3 protein: CASSFRGGNYGYTF. For the CDR3, the DNA is TGTGCCAGCAGCTTCAGGGGTGGCAACTATGGCTACACCTTC.

This clonotype is medium-sized within its sample. The chain uses TRBV7-6 and TRBJ2-3; 9 bases agree with TRBD1. Germline CDR1 reads SGHVS; CDR2 reads FNYEAQ. Germline trimming cut 6 bases from V and 7 bases from J; bases unmatched to any gene: 8. The CDR3 contains 14 residues. The CDR3 sequence is CASSLGQGGHTQYF. The DNA for the CDR3 is TGTGCCAGCAGTTTGGGACAGGGAGGACATACGCAGTATTTT. The variable domain in full, with the rest retrieved from reference TRBV7-6 and TRBJ2-3, is GAGVSQSPRYKVTKRGQDVALRCDPISGHVSLYWYRQALGQGPEFLTYFNYEAQQDKSGLPNDRFSAERPEGSISTLTIQRTEQRDSAMYRCASSLGQGGHTQYFGPGTRLTVL.

This clonotype was counted many times. The rearrangement joins TRBV20-1 to TRBJ1-1; D unresolved. The V and J ends lost 6 bases and 1 base respectively, with 12 bases between them. The CDR3 totals 13 residues. Germline V lookup: CDR1 DFQATT, CDR2 SNEGSKA (reference sequence). CDR3 loop: CSAFRDANTEAFF. The CDR3, as DNA: TGCAGTGCGTTTCGGGATGCGAACACTGAAGCTTTCTTT.

The chain is built from TRBV12-3 or TRBV12-4 and TRBJ2-1, with D possibly TRBD1 on 6 matching bases. CDR3 length: 16 residues. Deletions cut 3 bases from V and 4 bases from J, with 16 bases between. The CDR3 DNA is TGTGCCAGCAGTTTGATGGGGCTCACAGGGTACAATGAGCAGTTCTTC. The encoded protein is CASSLMGLTGYNEQFF.